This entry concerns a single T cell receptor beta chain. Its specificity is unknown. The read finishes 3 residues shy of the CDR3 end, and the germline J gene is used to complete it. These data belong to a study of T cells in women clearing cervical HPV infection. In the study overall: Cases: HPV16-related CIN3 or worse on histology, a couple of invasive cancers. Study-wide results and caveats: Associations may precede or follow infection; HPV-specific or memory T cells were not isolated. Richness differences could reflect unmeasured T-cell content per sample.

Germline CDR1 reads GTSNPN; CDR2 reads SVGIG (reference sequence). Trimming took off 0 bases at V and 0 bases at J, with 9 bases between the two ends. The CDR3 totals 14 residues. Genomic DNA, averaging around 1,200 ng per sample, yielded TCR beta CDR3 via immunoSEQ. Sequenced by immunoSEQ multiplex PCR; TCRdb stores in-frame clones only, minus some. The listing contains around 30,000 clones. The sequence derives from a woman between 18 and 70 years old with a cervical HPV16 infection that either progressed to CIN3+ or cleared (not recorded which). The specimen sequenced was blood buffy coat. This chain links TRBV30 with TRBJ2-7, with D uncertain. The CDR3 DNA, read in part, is TGTGCCTGGAGTGTACGTGTTAGCTCCTACGAG. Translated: CAWSVRVSSYE. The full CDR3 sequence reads CAWSVRVSSYEQYF.